The rows below give T cell receptor beta chains drawn from one sample of a study of blood T cell repertoires in COVID-19. Data came from immunoSEQ multiplex PCR; TCRdb stores just in-frame clones and leaves some out. Among about 220,000 clones, 87% were seen once, and the ten largest hold 1.9%. Sequencing input: peripheral blood. The source is a middle-aged man with active or convalescent COVID-19. Each CDR3 is given without its conserved first and last residue. Each record gives: V gene, CDR3 protein.

>TRBV6-6
ASSYSQGVSYNEQF
>TRBV19
ATTAWTGNQPQH
>TRBV10-3
AISQGDTEAF
>TRBV28
ASSLFQGNVLT
>TRBV9
ASSVGVASVNIQY
>TRBV7-9
ASSSWTSGAGNEQF
>TRBV5-1
ASSLRGRGASSYNSPLH
>TRBV6-6
ASSHLPTGEQY
>TRBV7-2
ASSLEALPGFTDTQY
>TRBV14
ASSRRLGLAGSGELF
>TRBV7-3
ASSTGLPNHNEQF
>TRBV3-1/TRBV3-2
ASSQVFGTSDEQF
>TRBV11-2
ASSLVRVGTEAF
>TRBV30
AWSATGVGYGYT
>TRBV11-2
ASSSPSRAGAYEQY
>TRBV5-1
ASSFSGGSSYEQY
>TRBV30
AWTGRDRPSYEQY
>TRBV2
ASSGQGVYYGYT
>TRBV5-1
ASSGDRAYEQY
>TRBV27
ASRIGGAGGASNQPQH
>TRBV2
ASSENRELGSPLH
>TRBV6-5
ASSSGQGNYEQY
>TRBV3-1/TRBV3-2
ASSTGLAGGTEQF
>TRBV4-2
ASSQGDRANYGYT
>TRBV6-1
ASSEREAHYNEQF
>TRBV28
ASSGEGGNTEAF
>TRBV2
ASKILDRYEQY
>TRBV5-1
ASSGGGGDEKLF
>TRBV27
ASSSSGEAF
>TRBV28
ASSLATARAKNIQY
>TRBV5-3
ARSFLGGRDTSPLH
>TRBV24-1
ATSDQQETQY
>TRBV28
ASSLRTGRYNEQF
>TRBV27
ASSQGQGPSNEKLF
>TRBV6-5
ASSYFGTGRTEAF